This TCR beta chain was profiled in a study of blood T cells in healthy people across ages. Turning to the study itself: About one barcoded beta molecule per two T cells was the capture yield of template switching.

The use of a sample-barcoded 5' primer and a J-beta primer mix characterized a second PCR of about 6 to 11 cycles. Each CDR3 protein gets one entry after TCRdb re-called the 5' RACE reads with MiXCR. The sample shows approximately 680,000 distinct CDR3 sequences, about 32% of them seen only once. About this clonotype: This may be a read error, as it is one base from a much larger clone.

CDR1 is SGDLS, CDR2 YYNGEE, per germline. The CDR3 is 13 residues long. The gene calls are TRBV9 and TRBJ1-2; D is ambiguous. This receptor was obtained from a woman at least 80 years old in good health. The sequenced sample consisted of blood. The CDR3 DNA follows: TGTGCCAGCAGCGTACGGACGAACTATGACTACACCTTC. The encoded protein is CASSVRTNYDYTF.